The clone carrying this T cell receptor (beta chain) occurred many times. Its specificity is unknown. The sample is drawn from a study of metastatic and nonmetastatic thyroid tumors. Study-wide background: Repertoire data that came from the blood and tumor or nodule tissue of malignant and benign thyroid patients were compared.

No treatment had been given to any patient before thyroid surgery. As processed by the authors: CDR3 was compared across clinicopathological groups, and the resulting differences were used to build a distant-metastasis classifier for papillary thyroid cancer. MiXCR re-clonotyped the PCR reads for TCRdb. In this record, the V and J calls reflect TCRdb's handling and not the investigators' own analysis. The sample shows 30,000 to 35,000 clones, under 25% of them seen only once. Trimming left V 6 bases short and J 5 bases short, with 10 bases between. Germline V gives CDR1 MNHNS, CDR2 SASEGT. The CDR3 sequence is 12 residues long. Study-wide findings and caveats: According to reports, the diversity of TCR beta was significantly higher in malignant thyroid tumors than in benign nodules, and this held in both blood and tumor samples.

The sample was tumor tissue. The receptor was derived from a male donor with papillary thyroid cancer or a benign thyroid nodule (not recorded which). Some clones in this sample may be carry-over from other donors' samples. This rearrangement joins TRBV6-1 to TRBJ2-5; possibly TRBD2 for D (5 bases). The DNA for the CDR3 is TGTGCCAGCAGGGGGAGAGGGGAGACCCAGTACTTC. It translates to CASRGRGETQYF.